This T cell receptor beta chain was observed in a study of Ad26.COV2.S vaccination and SARS-CoV-2 variants. Sequenced by immunoSEQ multiplex PCR; TCRdb stores in-frame clones only, minus some. The sample lists roughly 240,000 clones; approximately 90% were seen once. Deletions cut 0 bases from V and 6 bases from J, with 13 bases between. The CDR3 length is 15 residues. Germline V gene sequence: CDR1 SGHRS, CDR2 YFSETQ. Specified treatment: some 20 received Ad26.COV2.S at low or high dose, single or two shots; roughly five received placebo; per-sample allocation not given. Specimens were obtained on day 63 following the first vaccine or placebo injection.

Sequencing was performed on peripheral blood, taken in a trial of Ad26.COV2.S vaccine versus placebo. This TCR came from a person between 18 and 65 years old who received the Ad26.COV2.S COVID-19 vaccine or a placebo. V gene TRBV5-1 combines with J gene TRBJ2-1; tentatively, D is TRBD1 or TRBD2 (5 bases each). CDR3 residues: CASSLAGKGSNEQFF. The CDR3 DNA sequence: TGCGCCAGCAGCTTGGCGGGCAAGGGGAGCAATGAGCAGTTCTTC. The full variable domain, its missing parts supplied by reference TRBV5-1 and TRBJ2-1, is KAGVTQTPRYLIKTRGQQVTLSCSPISGHRSVSWYQQTPGQGLQFLFEYFSETQRNKGNFPGRFSGRQFSNSRSEMNVSTLELGDSALYLCASSLAGKGSNEQFFGPGTRLTVL.